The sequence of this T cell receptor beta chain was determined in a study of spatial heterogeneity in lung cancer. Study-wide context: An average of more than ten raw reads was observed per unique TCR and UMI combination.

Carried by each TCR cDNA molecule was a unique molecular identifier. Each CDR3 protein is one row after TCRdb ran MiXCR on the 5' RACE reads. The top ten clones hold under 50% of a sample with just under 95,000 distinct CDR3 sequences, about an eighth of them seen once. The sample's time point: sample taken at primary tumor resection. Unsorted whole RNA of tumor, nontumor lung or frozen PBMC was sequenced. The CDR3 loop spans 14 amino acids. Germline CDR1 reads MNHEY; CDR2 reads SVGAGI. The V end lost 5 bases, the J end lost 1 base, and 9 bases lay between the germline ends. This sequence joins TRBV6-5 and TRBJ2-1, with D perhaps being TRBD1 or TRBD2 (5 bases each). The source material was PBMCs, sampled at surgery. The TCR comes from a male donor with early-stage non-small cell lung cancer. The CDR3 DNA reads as TGTGCCAGCAGTACAGGACTGTCCTACAATGAGCAGTTCTTC. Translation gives CASSTGLSYNEQFF.